Below are 25 T cell receptor beta chains sequenced from a single sample in a study of cytomegalovirus exposure and HLA in healthy donors. Amplification used 60 Vbeta primers and 13 Jbeta primers. Libraries were prepared by immunoSEQ multiplex PCR; TCRdb keeps only in-frame clonotypes and omits some of them. This table has 150,000 to 200,000 clones, 65% to 80% appearing once. Sample: PBMCs. These TCRs come from a woman aged 40 to 50 in good health and CMV-seropositive.

V and J are TRBV10-3 and TRBJ1-6; TRBD1 aligns across 7 bases. Trimming cost V 3 bases and J 9 bases; bases outside gene matches: 8. CDR3 length: 15 residues. From germline, CDR1 is ENHRY and CDR2 SYGVKD. CDR3 sequence: CAISDATGFGSPLHF. The CDR3 region has the DNA TGTGCCATCAGTGACGCGACAGGGTTCGGTTCACCCCTCCACTTT.

The table lists this clone with a few counts. The CDR3 coding sequence is TGTGCCTGGAGGGCAGGGGAATACGAAAAACTGTTTTTT. Its translation is CAWRAGEYEKLFF. The rearrangement links TRBV30 to TRBJ1-4, with a possible D match to TRBD1 (6 bases). Per the germline V gene, CDR1 is GTSNPN and CDR2 is SVGIG (reference sequence). The germline V and J ends were trimmed by 3 bases and 8 bases, with 13 bases remaining between them. The CDR3 is 13 amino acids.

This chain connects TRBV19 to TRBJ1-4; the D gene is possibly TRBD1 (5 bases). The germline gives CDR1 LNHDA, CDR2 SQIVND (reference sequence). The V gene lost 2 bases and the J gene lost 3 bases, with 13 bases spanning the gap. There are 16 residues in the CDR3. The CDR3 spells CASSISWSTANEKLFF. The CDR3 DNA sequence: TGTGCCAGTAGTATAAGTTGGTCGACAGCTAATGAAAAACTGTTTTTT.

The CDR3 spells CASSIDSSYEQYF. In nucleotides, the CDR3 is TGTGCCAGCAGTATAGACAGCTCCTACGAGCAGTACTTC. The chain is built from TRBV28 and TRBJ2-7; D is perhaps TRBD1 (5 bases). There are 13 residues in the CDR3. Germline V gene data show CDR1 as MDHEN and CDR2 as SYDVKM. Trimming left V 5 bases short and J 0 bases short, with 8 bases between.

This rearrangement joins TRBV19 to TRBJ1-2; no clear D gene. Germline V lookup: CDR1 LNHDA, CDR2 SQIVND (reference sequence). The CDR3 sequence is 16 residues long. V dropped 0 bases and J dropped 4 bases, with 15 bases sitting between them. CDR3 loop: CASSIEAAQPSYGYTF. CDR3 nucleotide sequence: TGTGCCAGTAGTATAGAGGCGGCTCAACCCAGCTATGGCTACACCTTC. Supplemented by reference TRBV19 and TRBJ1-2, the full variable domain reads DGGITQSPKYLFRKEGQNVTLSCEQNLNHDAMYWYRQDPGQGLRLIYYSQIVNDFQKGDIAEGYSVSREKKESFPLTVTSAQKNPTAFYLCASSIEAAQPSYGYTFGSGTRLTVV.

This sequence joins TRBV19 and TRBJ1-2; D is uncertain. CDR1 and CDR2 from the germline V gene are LNHDA and SQIVND (reference sequence). Trimming removed 7 bases from V and 4 bases from J, with 13 bases in between. This CDR3 contains 13 residues. The CDR3 reads CASTDILGYGYTF. The CDR3, as DNA: TGTGCCAGTACCGACATCCTCGGCTATGGCTACACCTTC.

There are a few counts of this clone. The CDR3 coding sequence is TGTGCCAGCAGCTCCTCACCCCGGGGTTGGTACAATGAGCAGTTCTTC. This translates into CASSSSPRGWYNEQFF. The V call is TRBV7-9, the J call TRBJ2-1; possibly TRBD2 for D (5 bases). Trimming took 4 bases from V and 4 from J, leaving 17 bases between them. The CDR3 contains 16 residues. Germline CDR1 is SEHNR and CDR2 is FQNEAQ (reference sequence).

Concerning this clone itself: The junction does not match germline at one end; this may be a read error. The chain employs TRBV29-1 and TRBJ2-4, with 7 bases that match TRBD1. This CDR3 spans 13 amino acids. Germline CDR1 and CDR2: SQVTM and ANQGSEA. CDR3 in DNA: TGCAGCGGTACTGAGGGGGCCAAAAACAGTCAGTACTTC. It codes for CSGTEGAKNSQYF.

The V and J genes are TRBV6-1 and TRBJ1-2; D is undetermined. CDR3 length: 15 residues. CDR1 is MNHNS and CDR2 is SASEGT in the germline V gene. The V and J ends lost 1 base and 8 bases respectively, with 17 bases between them. The CDR3 DNA follows: TGTGCCAGCAGTGAAGTCAGATTTGGTTCGGGAGGCTACACCTTC. Its translation: CASSEVRFGSGGYTF.

The chain links TRBV7-3 to TRBJ2-1; 7 bases line up with TRBD1. The junction had 12 bases not matched to a gene; V was cut back by 4 bases and J by 9 bases. Germline-derived CDR1 and CDR2 are SGHTA and FQGTGA. The CDR3 contains 15 residues. The CDR3 protein is CASSSGLAGDSEQFF. CDR3 bases: TGTGCCAGCAGCTCCGGACTGGCCGGGGACAGTGAGCAGTTCTTC.

The chain employs TRBV4-1 and TRBJ1-2, with D tentatively TRBD1 (5 bases). The V end was cut by 0 bases, the J end by 1 base, with 9 bases between. CDR3 size: 15 residues. The germline gives CDR1 MGHRA, CDR2 YSYEKL. CDR3 in amino acids: CASSQETDSNYGYTF. Here the CDR3 DNA reads TGCGCCAGCAGCCAAGAAACCGACAGTAACTATGGCTACACCTTC.

The chain combines TRBV6-5 with TRBJ1-2; D gene unclear. Trimming took 5 bases from V and 7 from J, leaving 14 bases between them. The V gene's germline CDR1 is MNHEY and CDR2 SVGAGI. CDR3 length: 13 residues. The CDR3 loop is CASSQETRSGYTF. The CDR3 DNA sequence: TGTGCCAGCAGTCAAGAAACACGGAGTGGCTACACCTTC.

The CDR3 loop is CASSRQYTGELFF. The CDR3 region has the DNA TGTGCCAGCAGCAGACAGTACACCGGGGAGCTGTTTTTT. This rearrangement joins TRBV7-9 to TRBJ2-2, with D tentatively TRBD1 (5 bases). The CDR3 totals 13 residues. The germline V gene has CDR1 SEHNR and CDR2 FQNEAQ (reference sequence). The V gene lost 5 bases and the J gene lost 3 bases, with 7 bases spanning the gap. The whole variable domain, filled in from reference TRBV7-9 and TRBJ2-2, reads DTGVSQNPRHKITKRGQNVTFRCDPISEHNRLYWYRQTLGQGPEFLTYFQNEAQLEKSRLLSDRFSAERPKGSFSTLEIQRTEQGDSAMYLCASSRQYTGELFFGEGSRLTVL.

The CDR3 protein is CASSQDVTISSTDTQYF. CDR3 nucleotide sequence: TGTGCCAGCAGCCAAGATGTAACTATATCTAGCACAGATACGCAGTATTTT. The rearrangement joins TRBV4-2 to TRBJ2-3; D not certain. The CDR3 has 17 amino acids. Trimming shortened V by 0 bases and J by 0 bases, and 13 bases separated the two germline ends. CDR1 is LGHNA, CDR2 YNFKEQ, per germline.

This clone turned up a few times. The rearrangement uses TRBV11-2 and TRBJ2-2; D is unclear. V lost 3 bases and J lost 0, with 11 bases in between. CDR3 length: 16 amino acids. Per the germline V gene, CDR1 is SGHAT and CDR2 is FQNNGV. The CDR3 region is CASSFGLTSNTGELFF. The CDR3 DNA sequence: TGTGCCAGCAGCTTTGGGTTGACTTCGAACACCGGGGAGCTGTTTTTT.

The sample holds one count of this clone. J is TRBJ1-2 and V is TRBV6-1; 7 bases agree with TRBD1. The CDR3 runs 15 residues. With V trimmed by 6 bases and J by 5 bases, 12 bases remained unmatched. Germline V gene sequence: CDR1 MNHNS, CDR2 SASEGT. The CDR3 region is CASSQGVPGKYGYTF. The CDR3 nucleotides are TGTGCCAGCAGCCAGGGGGTTCCGGGAAAATATGGCTACACCTTC.

This clone has a count of ten or more. The chain employs TRBV5-4 and TRBJ1-2, with TRBD1 identical over 9 bases. CDR1 is SGHNT, CDR2 YYREEE, per germline (reference sequence). CDR3 length equals 14 residues. V shed 4 bases and J 6 bases; nucleotides not matched to a gene: 7. The CDR3 sequence: CASSRRTGANGYTF. CDR3 in DNA: TGTGCCAGCAGCCGGCGGACAGGGGCTAATGGCTACACCTTC.

The chain has TRBV27 and TRBJ1-2; D remains ambiguous. V lost 6 bases and J lost 0, with 14 bases in between. Germline CDR1 reads MNHEY; CDR2 reads SMNVEV (reference sequence). The CDR3 totals 15 residues. Here the CDR3 DNA reads TGTGCCAGCAGGGTTAGCGGCAGCGCTAACTATGGCTACACCTTC. This gives the protein CASRVSGSANYGYTF.

The V gene is TRBV2, the J gene TRBJ2-1; 8 bases are shared with TRBD1. The V and J ends lost 8 bases and 6 bases, in that order; junction bases with no gene match: 9. Germline assignment: CDR1 SNHLY and CDR2 FYNNEI. The CDR3 runs to 14 residues. The chain's CDR3 is CASLNRGDRNEQFF. CDR3 nucleotide sequence: TGTGCCAGCTTGAACAGGGGGGACCGCAATGAGCAGTTCTTC.

This clone was recorded once. This CDR3 reads CASTQSRDRGSNEQFF. For the CDR3, the DNA is TGTGCCAGTACCCAATCGCGGGACAGGGGGTCAAATGAGCAGTTCTTC. The gene calls are TRBV19 and TRBJ2-1; TRBD1 agrees at 11 bases. From germline, CDR1 is LNHDA and CDR2 SQIVND (reference sequence). J was trimmed by 7 bases and V by 7 bases; bases with no gene match: 12. This CDR3 has 16 residues.

This chain links TRBV10-3 with TRBJ2-3, with TRBD2 matching 12 bases. Germline assignment: CDR1 ENHRY and CDR2 SYGVKD. The CDR3 length is 14 residues. V shed 8 bases and J 3 bases; nucleotides not matched to a gene: 3. CDR3 nucleotides: TGTGCCATCCGACTAGCGGGGGAAACAGATACGCAGTATTTT. Its translation is CAIRLAGETDTQYF.

CDR3 DNA sequence: TGTGCCTGGAGTTACGGGGGTCCCTTGAACACTGAAGCTTTCTTT. It encodes CAWSYGGPLNTEAFF. V usage is TRBV30 and J usage is TRBJ1-1; D may be TRBD1 (5 bases). The CDR3 has 15 amino acids. Looked up from germline, CDR1 is GTSNPN and CDR2 is SVGIG (reference sequence). Trimming took 2 bases from V and 0 from J, leaving 13 bases between them.

The chain carries TRBV7-2 and TRBJ2-3; 10 bases are shared with TRBD2. The CDR3 has 15 amino acids. The V and J ends lost 3 bases and 4 bases, in that order; junction bases with no gene match: 4. Germline loops: CDR1 SGHTA, CDR2 FQGNSA. CDR3 loop: CASSFSGGAADTQYF. DNA of the CDR3: TGTGCCAGCAGCTTCAGCGGGGGGGCTGCAGATACGCAGTATTTT.

The J gene is TRBJ2-1, the V gene TRBV7-2; D gene ambiguous. Trimming removed 2 bases from V and 4 bases from J, with 21 bases in between. Germline loops: CDR1 SGHTA, CDR2 FQGNSA. The CDR3 loop spans 18 amino acids. This chain's CDR3 is CASSLFRRAALEYNEQFF. CDR3 sequence (DNA): TGTGCCAGCAGCTTATTTCGTCGTGCCGCTTTAGAGTACAATGAGCAGTTCTTC.

DNA for the CDR3: TGTGCCAGCAGCGGAGGACAGGGAAAGCAGTTCTTC. Translating it yields CASSGGQGKQFF. V usage is TRBV5-6 and J usage is TRBJ2-1; TRBD1 aligns across 8 bases. This CDR3 has 12 residues. Germline V gene sequence: CDR1 SGHDT, CDR2 YYEEEE. V lost 4 bases to trimming and J lost 11 bases; unmatched junction nucleotides: 5. Full variable domain (remainder filled in from reference TRBV5-6 and TRBJ2-1): DAGVTQSPTHLIKTRGQQVTLRCSPKSGHDTVSWYQQALGQGPQFIFQYYEEEERQRGNFPDRFSGHQFPNYSSELNVNALLLGDSALYLCASSGGQGKQFFGPGTRLTVL.